This T cell receptor (beta chain) was identified in a study of cytomegalovirus exposure and HLA in healthy donors (dated by TCRdb to between 2016 and 2019). Context from the whole study: An earlier analysis of more than 550 of the donors reported approximately 260 Gb of sequence data and 100 million to 120 million unique TCR beta sequences obtained from about 170 million T cells. Both class I and class II loci were covered by HLA typing, at four-digit resolution. Along with the approximately 600-subject first cohort, a separate validation cohort of over a hundred different subjects was used. A later genetic analysis used genome-wide SNP genotypes for about three fifths of the roughly 700 donors, treating that subset as a discovery cohort. Among about 400 genotyped donors of the cohort, an average of about 240,000 unique TCR beta nucleotide sequences was sequenced per donor, of which roughly 17% were non-productive. The T cell repertoires of 666 subjects were profiled by immunosequencing and related to cytomegalovirus serostatus. Donor age, sex, ethnicity and CMV serostatus were compiled alongside the repertoire data. The aim of the study was to test whether cataloging public T cell receptors could identify signatures of past pathogen exposure. The number of typed donors differed by locus: about 620-630 for A, B, C, DRB1 and DQB1; 500 to 550 for DQA1; some 590 for DPA1; and some 450 for DPB1. Four to six DR-DQ haplotypes were handled as single units for association and clustering, since linkage in the cohort was strong. Among the roughly 400 genotyped donors, 81% belonged to the genetic ancestry cluster associated with self-reported Caucasian donors. An early release covering 500 to 750 HLA-typed donors comprised approximately 300 gigabases of sequencing data and some 79 million unique TCR sequences. An earlier analysis of 587 of the donors applied high-throughput TCR beta sequencing to assess whether each TCR beta V gene segment acted as functional or pseudogenic. High-throughput TCR immunosequencing, statistical association of individual TCRs with disease status, and machine learning were combined to predict cytomegalovirus infection status. All discovery cohort repertoires had been generated on a single sequencing platform. Rather than using new phenotypic data, the later analysis identified candidate immune exposures from TCR beta sequences and from how often those sequences occurred across donors. In a later analysis, previously published TCR beta repertoires from 670 or so donors were re-analyzed and high-resolution HLA genotyping was added so that TCR occurrence patterns could be studied.

Libraries were prepared through the immunoSEQ multiplex PCR assay. For the multiplex PCR, a mixture combining 60 forward primers for TCR Vbeta segments and 13 reverse primers for TCR Jbeta segments was used. Amplification of the CDR3 region of rearranged TCR beta genes was performed with a multiplex PCR assay on genomic DNA. The amplified TCR beta libraries were sequenced on the Illumina HiSeq System as 87-base-pair reads. The paper's data handling went like this. A later analysis tallied around 82 million unique TCR beta chains across the 700 or so repertoires, and 10 million to 11 million of those chains were shared by two or more donors. To remove PCR and sequencing errors, raw reads were error-corrected and collapsed into unique sequences using a nearest-neighbor algorithm that merged closely related sequences. Alignment of CDR3 sequences to IMGT reference sequences was used to assign V, D and J gene segments. For a sequence to be retained, a match of at least six nucleotides to both a V gene segment and a J gene segment was required. Rearrangements were called productive when the CDR3 lacked stop codons and stayed in frame with V and J; all others were non-productive. CDR3 was defined by IMGT convention, running from the second conserved V-encoded cysteine to the conserved J-encoded phenylalanine. In an earlier analysis of 587 of the donors, sequences lacking an unambiguous match to a single V gene segment were excluded. An earlier analysis of fewer than 750 of the donors classified V segments as functional when productive rearrangements were above 56.7% and as segregating when the standard deviation between donors was above 5%. A statistical classification framework was built to diagnose cytomegalovirus status from the catalog of TCR beta chain sequences. In a later analysis, V and J genes were assigned by comparing TCR nucleotide sequences against IMGT/GENE-DB human TR gene sequences. In a later analysis, CDR3 sequences and most-parsimonious VDJ recombination scenarios were assigned using the TCRdist pipeline. In a later analysis, each TCR beta chain was defined by its CDR3 amino acid sequence together with its V-gene family, and reads lacking a unique V-gene family were excluded. As a way to deal with suspected cross-contamination and a sequencing artifact, a later analysis dropped approximately 570 nucleotide sequences that were highly shared and had low generation probability. For each public chain, a later analysis derived a clonal expansion index from normalized ranks of inferred template counts within each repertoire. A later analysis computed generation probabilities with a VDJ recombination model fitted to out-of-frame rearrangements, and checked the results against IGoR. Hypergeometric tests were used in a later analysis to score TCR-TCR, TCR-HLA and TCR-CMV co-occurrence, with a repertoire-size bias correction applied to the TCR pairs. False discovery rates were estimated in a later analysis by permuting HLA or CMV assignments 20 times. A later analysis grouped co-occurring TCRs with DBSCAN, adding TCRdist sequence similarity when clustering within HLA-allele-positive subsets. For co-occurrence clustering, repertoires with fewer than 30,000 or more than 120,000 public chains were excluded, along with 4 to 6 repertoires with anomalous nucleotide sharing. In its TCRdb copy, this immuneACCESS table keeps in-frame sequences only and misses some clones. Where compared with another copy, unresolved V genes explain less than half of these, and the others have no known cause. V, J and clone size are those of that table, while D and trimming were read from the DNA. The sample profile shows under 170,000 clones; 60% to 70% of them were found once. The top ten clones comprise approximately 6.5% of the sample.

The cohort comprised 670 or so healthy bone marrow donors. At the time of sampling, every cohort member was nominally healthy, though immune exposures that went unrecorded were likely present. The donor was CMV seropositive and belonged to the group of 250 to 300 seropositive cohort members. A peripheral blood sample was collected from each donor, and TCR beta sequencing was performed on peripheral blood mononuclear cells. The Qiagen DNeasy Blood Extraction Kit was used to extract genomic DNA from the blood cell samples. As to this clone: There is no known antigen for this receptor. No base qualities exist here, and no much larger clone lies one base off it.

Overall results and qualifications from the work: A cluster of highly shared sequence variants was judged likely to represent a technical artifact of the sequencing pipeline. Strong co-occurrence of HLA alleles, especially DR and DQ, made assigning TCR associations to individual alleles difficult. Because some donors lacked HLA typing at each locus, the association tests relied only on the typed subset. A later analysis reported that several top co-occurrence clusters appeared linked to parvovirus B19, influenza, CMV and Epstein-Barr virus. The study gave a list of 150 to 200 TCR beta chains associated with cytomegalovirus. Specific HLA alleles were associated with around 18,000 TCR beta sequences at a false discovery rate of 0.05 in a later analysis. According to a later analysis, TCR association rates differed among HLA loci, with DRB1 alleles showing the most associated TCRs and HLA-C alleles showing the fewest. It was suggested by the authors that the approach could potentially be generalized to other disease states and immunological phenotypes. In this cohort, only TCR beta chains were sequenced, and detectable features were limited by the absence of alpha or paired-chain data. In an earlier analysis of approximately 600 of the donors, most TCR beta V segments were observed in productive rearrangements about 87% or about 30% of the time, broadly matching IMGT annotations. A later genetic analysis associated a missense DCLRE1C variant with V-gene and J-gene trimming of TCR beta chains, and an independent cohort replicated the association. Because counts were too low, under 20 rarely observed V segments, including chromosome 9 orphons, were left out of the earlier analysis of roughly 600 of the donors. A further reported finding was that TCR beta sequences accurately predicted the HLA-A and HLA-B alleles for most subjects in the first cohort. In a later genetic analysis, fewer N-insertions in productive TCRs were reported among donors in an Asian-associated ancestry cluster than the approximately 630-donor mean. In vitro tests confirmed that a few of the cytomegalovirus-associated TCR beta chains recognize cytomegalovirus antigens. Most TCR sequences were observed very rarely across donors, whereas some public TCRs were present in many individuals. The presence/absence analyses assumed that sequencing depth was roughly uniform across donors, and that assumption may not be true. The classifier was reported to diagnose cytomegalovirus status with high specificity and sensitivity in both the original and validation cohorts. Most CMV-associated TCR beta chains appeared to be HLA-restricted in a later analysis, and the HLA associations seemed to be driven largely by CMV exposure. Correlated functional status among segregating V segments might be attributable to linkage disequilibrium, but an unknown experimental factor could not be ruled out. A later analysis found that HLA-associated TCR beta chains were more clonally expanded and had lower generation probabilities than equally common non-associated chains. CMV serostatus was the only immune exposure information available for the cohort.

This receptor was taken from a woman aged 55-69 years in good health and CMV-seropositive. The specimen was PBMCs.

The CDR3 is CASSQTGGIETQYF. The DNA is TGCGCCAGCAGCCAAACAGGAGGGATTGAGACCCAGTACTTC. Recombination linked TRBV4-3 to TRBJ2-5, and the D gene may be TRBD2, 6 bases matching. Relative to germline, V is 2 bases shorter and J is 5 bases shorter, with 12 bases between their ends. The CDR3 goes from the cysteine to the phenylalanine over 14 residues. Of all the DNA, just the CDR3 is kept, 42 bases in frame from base 1. Per the germline V gene, LGHNA is the CDR1 and YSLEER is the CDR2.